These T cell receptor beta chains were read from a single sample in a study of cytomegalovirus exposure and HLA in healthy donors. The assay was immunoSEQ multiplex PCR, and TCRdb's table has in-frame clones only and misses some. This sample carries 150,000 to 200,000 clones, 84% of them seen once, and the ten largest clones take over 5.5%. The sequencing sample was made of PBMCs. These receptors were obtained from a man younger than 35 in good health and CMV-seropositive. Each CDR3 is given with its conserved first and last residue. A D gene is named only where the DNA matches it firmly. Only part of the rows carry a size: once, few, many, or a class if the clone is expanded.

abundance: -
v_gene: TRBV5-6
d_gene: TRBD1
j_gene: TRBJ2-7
CDR3aa: CASSSGGNYEQYF
CDR3nt: TGTGCCAGCAGCTCAGGGGGCAACTACGAGCAGTACTTC

abundance: -
v_gene: TRBV19
d_gene: TRBD1
j_gene: TRBJ2-7
CDR3aa: CASSIGRQGADEQYF
CDR3nt: TGTGCCAGTAGTATAGGTCGGCAGGGGGCTGACGAGCAGTACTTC

abundance: -
v_gene: TRBV4-3
d_gene: TRBD2
j_gene: TRBJ2-1
CDR3aa: CASSAGLAEINEQFF
CDR3nt: TGCGCCAGCAGCGCCGGACTAGCGGAGATCAATGAGCAGTTCTTC

abundance: -
v_gene: TRBV21-1
d_gene: -
j_gene: TRBJ2-7
CDR3aa: CASDGAGIYEQYF
CDR3nt: TGTGCCAGCGACGGGGCGGGAATCTACGAGCAGTACTTC

abundance: -
v_gene: TRBV9
d_gene: -
j_gene: TRBJ1-1
CDR3aa: CASSSGGANTEAFF
CDR3nt: TGTGCCAGCAGCTCGGGCGGGGCGAACACTGAAGCTTTCTTT

abundance: -
v_gene: TRBV1
d_gene: -
j_gene: TRBJ2-3
CDR3aa: CTSSQVPFLRTQYF
CDR3nt: TGCACCAGCAGCCAAGTCCCATTTCTCAGGACGCAGTATTTT

abundance: -
v_gene: TRBV5-1
d_gene: TRBD1
j_gene: TRBJ1-1
CDR3aa: CASSGDSRTEAFF
CDR3nt: TGCGCCAGCAGCGGGGACAGTCGGACTGAAGCTTTCTTT

abundance: -
v_gene: TRBV9
d_gene: -
j_gene: TRBJ2-2
CDR3aa: CASRSGNTGELFF
CDR3nt: TGTGCCAGCAGATCGGGGAACACCGGGGAGCTGTTTTTT

abundance: few
v_gene: TRBV4-1
d_gene: -
j_gene: TRBJ2-1
CDR3aa: CASSQEPAGNNEQFF
CDR3nt: TGCGCCAGCAGCCAAGAGCCGGCGGGAAACAATGAGCAGTTCTTC

abundance: -
v_gene: TRBV25-1
d_gene: TRBD2
j_gene: TRBJ2-1
CDR3aa: CASRRSLAGGPHNEQFF
CDR3nt: TGTGCCAGCAGGAGATCACTAGCGGGAGGGCCCCACAATGAGCAGTTCTTC

abundance: -
v_gene: TRBV5-1
d_gene: -
j_gene: TRBJ2-4
CDR3aa: CASSLGPADTAKNIQYF
CDR3nt: TGCGCCAGCAGCTTGGGACCCGCGGATACGGCCAAAAACATTCAGTACTTC

abundance: -
v_gene: TRBV5-1
d_gene: -
j_gene: TRBJ2-3
CDR3aa: CASSTPGAGTDTQYF
CDR3nt: TGCGCCAGCAGCACACCAGGGGCTGGGACAGATACGCAGTATTTT

abundance: -
v_gene: TRBV6-5
d_gene: -
j_gene: TRBJ2-7
CDR3aa: CASSYTGEGQYF
CDR3nt: TGTGCCAGCAGTTATACCGGAGAGGGGCAGTACTTC

abundance: -
v_gene: TRBV5-4
d_gene: TRBD1
j_gene: TRBJ1-4
CDR3aa: CASSPDPRQGGEKLFF
CDR3nt: TGTGCCAGCAGCCCTGACCCTAGACAGGGGGGGGAAAAACTGTTTTTT

abundance: -
v_gene: TRBV19
d_gene: TRBD2
j_gene: TRBJ2-7
CDR3aa: CASSRGLAGRSGYEQYF
CDR3nt: TGTGCCAGTAGTAGGGGACTAGCGGGAAGAAGTGGCTACGAGCAGTACTTC

abundance: -
v_gene: TRBV6-4
d_gene: TRBD2
j_gene: TRBJ2-7
CDR3aa: CASSETSGSGLHEQYF
CDR3nt: TGTGCCAGCAGTGAGACTAGCGGGAGTGGTCTACACGAGCAGTACTTC

abundance: -
v_gene: TRBV30
d_gene: -
j_gene: TRBJ1-5
CDR3aa: CAWSVAGARYDQPQHF
CDR3nt: TGTGCCTGGAGTGTTGCGGGGGCCCGGTATGATCAGCCCCAGCATTTT

abundance: -
v_gene: TRBV7-7
d_gene: TRBD2
j_gene: TRBJ2-5
CDR3aa: CASSTGLAGGETQYF
CDR3nt: TGTGCCAGCAGCACGGGACTAGCGGGAGGGGAGACCCAGTACTTC

abundance: -
v_gene: TRBV6-1
d_gene: -
j_gene: TRBJ2-2
CDR3aa: CASSETGGAGELFF
CDR3nt: TGTGCCAGCAGTGAAACTGGGGGCGCCGGGGAGCTGTTTTTT

abundance: once
v_gene: TRBV6-5
d_gene: -
j_gene: TRBJ1-5
CDR3aa: CASRDNSNQPQHF
CDR3nt: TGTGCCAGCAGGGACAATAGCAATCAGCCCCAGCATTTT

abundance: -
v_gene: TRBV30
d_gene: -
j_gene: TRBJ2-7
CDR3aa: CASSLGAYEQYF
CDR3nt: TGTGCCAGCAGCCTGGGAGCCTACGAGCAGTACTTC

abundance: -
v_gene: TRBV7-9
d_gene: -
j_gene: TRBJ1-1
CDR3aa: CASSSIWGGAEAFF
CDR3nt: TGTGCCAGCAGCTCCATCTGGGGGGGGGCTGAAGCTTTCTTT

abundance: once
v_gene: TRBV4-1
d_gene: TRBD2
j_gene: TRBJ2-6
CDR3aa: CASSSRTSGSSGANVLTF
CDR3nt: TGCGCCAGCAGCTCCCGGACTAGCGGAAGCTCTGGGGCCAACGTCCTGACTTTC

abundance: few
v_gene: TRBV5-1
d_gene: TRBD2
j_gene: TRBJ2-5
CDR3aa: CASSLAPAGGQETQYF
CDR3nt: TGCGCCAGCAGCTTGGCCCCAGCGGGAGGACAAGAGACCCAGTACTTC

abundance: once
v_gene: TRBV6-4
d_gene: -
j_gene: TRBJ2-2
CDR3aa: CASILHQGEDTGELFF
CDR3nt: TGTGCCAGCATCCTTCACCAGGGTGAAGACACCGGGGAGCTGTTTTTT

abundance: -
v_gene: TRBV6-1
d_gene: TRBD1
j_gene: TRBJ2-7
CDR3aa: CASSQSWDRGYEQYF
CDR3nt: TGTGCCAGCAGTCAGAGCTGGGACAGGGGTTACGAGCAGTACTTC

abundance: once
v_gene: TRBV5-6
d_gene: -
j_gene: TRBJ1-4
CDR3aa: CASSLEGGATNEKLFF
CDR3nt: TGTGCCAGCAGCTTGGAAGGGGGGGCAACTAATGAAAAACTGTTTTTT

abundance: -
v_gene: TRBV18
d_gene: -
j_gene: TRBJ1-1
CDR3aa: CASSPDREAFF
CDR3nt: TGTGCCAGCTCGCCCGACAGGGAAGCTTTCTTT

abundance: -
v_gene: TRBV7-8
d_gene: TRBD2
j_gene: TRBJ2-5
CDR3aa: CASSPPPKSGRVKETQYF
CDR3nt: TGTGCCAGCAGCCCACCCCCAAAGAGCGGGAGGGTGAAGGAGACCCAGTACTTC

abundance: -
v_gene: TRBV11-2
d_gene: -
j_gene: TRBJ2-3
CDR3aa: CASSQYSRQYF
CDR3nt: TGTGCCAGCAGCCAATATTCCAGGCAGTATTTT

abundance: -
v_gene: TRBV5-6
d_gene: TRBD1
j_gene: TRBJ1-1
CDR3aa: CASSDGQGTNTEAFF
CDR3nt: TGTGCCAGCAGCGACGGACAGGGGACGAACACTGAAGCTTTCTTT

abundance: few
v_gene: TRBV5-6
d_gene: -
j_gene: TRBJ1-5
CDR3aa: CASSVRRTNNQPQHF
CDR3nt: TGTGCCAGCAGCGTTCGGAGAACAAACAATCAGCCCCAGCATTTT

abundance: -
v_gene: TRBV5-1
d_gene: -
j_gene: TRBJ1-4
CDR3aa: CASSIQPATNEKLFF
CDR3nt: TGCGCCAGCAGCATACAACCTGCAACTAATGAAAAACTGTTTTTT

abundance: -
v_gene: TRBV28
d_gene: TRBD2
j_gene: TRBJ2-1
CDR3aa: CASSLTSGYQHEQFF
CDR3nt: TGTGCCAGCAGTTTGACTAGCGGGTACCAACATGAGCAGTTCTTC

abundance: -
v_gene: TRBV7-7
d_gene: -
j_gene: TRBJ2-2
CDR3aa: CASSLIGTGELFF
CDR3nt: TGTGCCAGCAGCTTGATCGGCACCGGGGAGCTGTTTTTT

abundance: -
v_gene: TRBV9
d_gene: TRBD2
j_gene: TRBJ2-3
CDR3aa: CASSVDLTSGTDTQYF
CDR3nt: TGTGCCAGCAGCGTAGACTTGACTAGCGGCACAGATACGCAGTATTTT

abundance: -
v_gene: TRBV18
d_gene: -
j_gene: TRBJ2-2
CDR3aa: CASSPGLSGNTGELFF
CDR3nt: TGTGCCAGCTCACCAGGACTTAGCGGGAACACCGGGGAGCTGTTTTTT

abundance: -
v_gene: TRBV28
d_gene: TRBD1
j_gene: TRBJ2-1
CDR3aa: CASSDLARDRNNEQFF
CDR3nt: TGTGCCAGCAGCGATCTCGCACGGGACAGGAACAATGAGCAGTTCTTC